This TCR beta chain was identified during a study of cytomegalovirus exposure and HLA in healthy donors. Study observations and caveats: Later findings reportedly placed an Asian-associated ancestry cluster below the approximately 650-donor mean for N-insertions. Association with HLA alleles at 0.05 false discovery rate was found for 16,951 TCR beta sequences in a later analysis. Segments of the TCR beta V type were, in most cases, productive about 87% or about 30% of the time in an earlier analysis.

Worth noting for this clone: The antigen is unknown.

The PCR employed 60 Vbeta primers together with 13 Jbeta primers. This table comes from immunoSEQ multiplex PCR, and its TCRdb copy is limited to in-frame clones, with some not included. The repertoire consists of 130,000 to 150,000 clones, with roughly 83% occurring once and the leading ten covering around 4.5%. The specimen was PBMCs. This sequence was found in a man aged 35-49 years in good health and CMV-seropositive.

The CDR3 coding sequence is TGTGCCAGTAGAGAACAGGGGTCCCTATATCGCTACACCTTC. Protein sequence: CASREQGSLYRYTF. The gene calls are TRBV19 and TRBJ1-2, with 7 bases identical to TRBD1. The CDR3 totals 14 residues. V gave up 6 bases and J gave up 9 bases; unmatched junction bases: 13. In germline, CDR1 is LNHDA, CDR2 SQIVND (reference sequence).